The 21 T cell receptor beta chains listed next were all sequenced from one sample in a study of human T cells and chemical hapten exposure. Time point defined: patch test 3, about 24 weeks after DPC sensitization. Treatment denoted: therapeutic diphenylcyclopropenone sensitization with weekly scalp DPC. Unfractionated whole blood served as the source for total RNA extraction. TCRdb passed the RACE reads through MiXCR, listing each CDR3 protein once. Of tens of thousands of distinct CDR3 sequences in the sample, around 9.5% were seen once. The sequences come from whole blood, collected in connection with sensitization to the hapten diphenylcyclopropenone (DPC). Receptor source: a man between 50 and 59 years old with alopecia areata. Some clones in this sample may be carry-over from other donors' samples.

This clonotype has at least ten counts. This chain connects TRBV6-2 or TRBV6-3 to TRBJ2-5; D gene unclear. There are 14 residues in the CDR3. The V gene's germline CDR1 is MNHEY and CDR2 SVGEGT. V lost 4 bases and J lost 7, with 16 bases in between. In nucleotides, the CDR3 is TGTGCCAGCAGTTCTAACTACGGTAGACGGACCCAGTACTTC. It specifies CASSSNYGRRTQYF.

This sequence joins TRBV3-1 and TRBJ1-1; unclear D gene. Germline CDR1 reads LGHDT; CDR2 reads YNNKEL (reference sequence). CDR3 length: 14 residues. The V and J ends lost 3 bases and 1 base respectively, with 9 bases between them. CDR3 nucleotides: TGTGCCAGCAGCCAGGAGGGTACGAACACTGAAGCTTTCTTT. Translated, it gives CASSQEGTNTEAFF.

V gene TRBV4-1 combines with J gene TRBJ1-5, with TRBD1 as a possible D gene (6 bases). CDR1 and CDR2 (germline): MGHRA, YSYEKL. The ends were cut back, 0 bases at V and 5 bases at J, with 14 bases in the middle. The CDR3 has 16 amino acids. The CDR3: CASSQEFNREYQPQHF. In DNA form, the CDR3 reads TGCGCCAGCAGCCAAGAGTTCAACAGGGAGTATCAGCCCCAGCATTTT.

V usage is TRBV29-1 and J usage is TRBJ2-2; D unclear. This CDR3 comprises 13 residues. CDR1 and CDR2 (germline): SQVTM, ANQGSEA. V was trimmed by 4 bases and J by 6 bases, leaving 12 bases between them. The CDR3 region has the DNA TGCAGCGTTGGGCTATCGGCAGCCGGGGAGCTGTTTTTT. Its translation is CSVGLSAAGELFF.

The sample holds many counts of this clonotype. This chain connects TRBV3-1 to TRBJ2-1, with a tentative D call TRBD2 (6 bases). The V end lost 1 base, the J end lost 6 bases, and 13 bases lay between the germline ends. The V gene's germline CDR1 is LGHDT and CDR2 YNNKEL (reference sequence). There are 15 residues in the CDR3. CDR3: CASSQGGNSGNEQFF. CDR3 nucleotides: TGTGCCAGCAGCCAAGGGGGGAATAGCGGCAATGAGCAGTTCTTC.

This clonotype was counted many times. V and J are TRBV2 and TRBJ2-1, with D possibly called TRBD1 or TRBD2 (5 bases each). The length of the CDR3 is 13 residues. The V gene's germline CDR1 is SNHLY and CDR2 FYNNEI. V dropped 8 bases and J dropped 9 bases, with 17 bases sitting between them. CDR3 coding DNA: TGTGCCAGCGGTGCTGGGGGTCTGATTGAGCAGTTCTTC. Translated: CASGAGGLIEQFF. The variable domain in full, completed from reference TRBV2 and TRBJ2-1, reads EPEVTQTPSHQVTQMGQEVILRCVPISNHLYFYWYRQILGQKVEFLVSFYNNEISEKSEIFDDQFSVERPDGSNFTLKIRSTKLEDSAMYFCASGAGGLIEQFFGPGTRLTVL.

This clonotype was seen a handful of times. This rearrangement joins TRBV7-6 to TRBJ2-1; D gene uncertain. The CDR3 has 13 residues. Between the trimmed V and J ends, which lost 2 bases and 4 bases, there was a span of 6 bases. Germline V gives CDR1 SGHVS, CDR2 FNYEAQ. CDR3 nucleotide sequence: TGTGCCAGCAGCTTAAGAGCTTACAATGAGCAGTTCTTC. Protein product: CASSLRAYNEQFF.

Note on this clonotype: A much larger clone sits a single nucleotide away, making a read error possible. The chain is built from TRBV20-1 and TRBJ2-4; D is uncertain. This CDR3 spans 14 amino acids. Germline CDR1 DFQATT, CDR2 SNEGSKA (reference sequence). CDR3 DNA: TGCAGTGCTAGTCTACAGATAGCCAAAAACATTCAGAACTTC. Protein product: CSASLQIAKNIQNF.

The chain combines TRBV12-5 with TRBJ1-2; D perhaps matches TRBD1 (6 bases). CDR1 and CDR2 (germline): LGHNT, FRNRAP. Trimming stripped 2 bases from V and 8 bases from J, with 12 bases between. The CDR3 covers 13 residues. CDR3 coding DNA: TGTGCTAGTGGTTTGTTAAGGGGGACGGGCTACACCTTC. Translating gives CASGLLRGTGYTF.

The rearrangement joins TRBV4-3 to TRBJ2-2; D is unclear. Germline assignment: CDR1 LGHNA and CDR2 YSLEER. Trimming stripped 6 bases from V and 0 bases from J, with 8 bases between. The CDR3 totals 14 residues. CDR3 DNA: TGCGCCAGCAGGGTGGCAGCGAACACCGGGGAGCTGTTTTTT. Translating gives CASRVAANTGELFF.

This clonotype was detected ten times or more. This chain uses TRBV6-5 with TRBJ2-5, with D unresolved. The CDR3 extends over 11 amino acids. Trimming pared 3 bases from V and 4 bases from J, leaving 3 bases between. CDR1 is MNHEY and CDR2 is SVGAGI in the germline V gene. The CDR3 protein is CASSYLETQYF. In DNA form, the CDR3 reads TGTGCCAGCAGTTATTTAGAGACCCAGTACTTC.

This clonotype has ten or more counts. The chain recombines TRBV3-1 with TRBJ1-1, with D unresolved. V was trimmed by 4 bases and J by 2 bases, leaving 11 bases between them. CDR3 size: 14 residues. The V gene's germline CDR1 is LGHDT and CDR2 YNNKEL (reference sequence). CDR3 bases: TGTGCCAGCAGCCCCTACGGGGAAAACACTGAAGCTTTCTTT. This encodes CASSPYGENTEAFF. The full variable domain, rest sourced from reference TRBV3-1 and TRBJ1-1, is DTAVSQTPKYLVTQMGNDKSIKCEQNLGHDTMYWYKQDSKKFLKIMFSYNNKELIINETVPNRFSPKSPDKAHLNLHINSLELGDSAVYFCASSPYGENTEAFFGQGTRLTVV.

This clonotype was seen many times. This chain uses TRBV6-1 with TRBJ2-3; D unresolved. V was cut by 8 bases and J by 2 bases, with 17 bases left in between. CDR1 MNHNS and CDR2 SASEGT come from the germline V gene. The CDR3 runs 15 residues. The CDR3 DNA sequence: TGTGCCAGCGGTGCCCTTTCGGATAACACAGATACGCAGTATTTT. Amino acids: CASGALSDNTDTQYF.

This clonotype was observed a few times. V is TRBV7-8 and J is TRBJ2-1, with a possible D match to TRBD2 (5 bases). Germline CDR1 SGHVS, CDR2 FQNEAQ. V lost 1 base to trimming and J lost 8 bases, with 12 bases between them. The CDR3 consists of 14 residues. The chain's CDR3 is CASSLELGSYEQFF. CDR3 in DNA: TGTGCCAGCAGCTTAGAACTAGGTTCCTATGAGCAGTTCTTC. The entire variable domain, with the rest obtained from reference TRBV7-8 and TRBJ2-1, is as follows: GAGVSQSPRYKVAKRGQDVALRCDPISGHVSLFWYQQALGQGPEFLTYFQNEAQLDKSGLPSDRFFAERPEGSVSTLKIQRTQQEDSAVYLCASSLELGSYEQFFGPGTRLTVL.

This clonotype was observed at least ten times. V and J are TRBV12-3 or TRBV12-4 and TRBJ1-1; TRBD1 agrees at 11 bases. The CDR3 has 15 residues. Losses at the gene ends were 3 bases for V and 4 bases for J; bases not matched to a gene: 4. The CDR3 spells CASSLGTGGGTEAFF. Written as DNA, the CDR3 is TGTGCCAGCAGTTTGGGGACAGGGGGAGGCACTGAAGCTTTCTTT.

This clonotype came up many times. CDR3 nucleotides: TGCGCCAGCAGCTCGCTAGCGACGACTAGCACAGATACGCAGTATTTT. It codes for CASSSLATTSTDTQYF. The rearrangement joins TRBV5-1 to TRBJ2-3, with TRBD2 as a possible D gene (6 bases). Trimming removed 3 bases at V and 0 bases at J, with 14 bases between. The CDR3 covers 16 residues. Germline lookup yields CDR1 SGHRS and CDR2 YFSETQ.

The V and J genes are TRBV28 and TRBJ1-1; possible D gene TRBD1, 5 bases. V shed 6 bases and J shed 10 bases, with 18 bases lying between them. Germline V gene data show CDR1 as MDHEN and CDR2 as SYDVKM. The CDR3 runs to 13 residues. This CDR3 is CASSRSEPRGAFF. The DNA of the CDR3 is TGTGCCAGCAGCCGATCGGAACCTAGGGGAGCTTTCTTT.

Many counts were recorded for this clonotype. J is TRBJ1-3 and V is TRBV24-1; 7 bases are shared with TRBD1. Germline trimming cut 3 bases from V and 4 bases from J; bases unmatched to any gene: 5. The CDR3 runs 15 residues. The germline CDR1 and CDR2 sequences are KGHDR and SFDVKD. CDR3 amino acids: CATSDATGSGNTIYF. The CDR3 bases are TGTGCCACCAGTGATGCGACAGGGAGCGGAAACACCATATATTTT.

This clonotype was recorded at least ten times. The rearrangement joins TRBV4-2 to TRBJ2-7, with TRBD2 identical over 10 bases. The CDR3 totals 19 residues. Germline V gene lookup returns CDR1 LGHNA and CDR2 YNFKEQ. Trimming took 1 base from V and 1 from J; bases not matched to a gene: 13. The CDR3 DNA sequence: TGTGCCAGCAGCCAAGGATCCACTAGCGGGGTTCGGTGGTCCTACGAGCAGTACTTC. This sequence encodes CASSQGSTSGVRWSYEQYF.

This clonotype was seen at least ten times. This chain links TRBV7-2 with TRBJ1-2; weak D call: TRBD1 (6 bases). Trimming stripped 8 bases from V and 7 bases from J, with 17 bases between. The CDR3 is made up of 13 amino acids. The germline gives CDR1 SGHTA, CDR2 FQGNSA. The DNA for the CDR3 is TGTGCCAGCGAGGGGGGATATCACGCTGGCTACACCTTC. Translation gives CASEGGYHAGYTF.

In its sample, this clonotype was seen many times. V is TRBV19 and J is TRBJ1-2; D is unclear. The CDR3 contains 12 residues. Trimming left V 8 bases short and J 4 bases short, with 11 bases between. Looked up from germline, CDR1 is LNHDA and CDR2 is SQIVND (reference sequence). In DNA form, the CDR3 reads TGTGCCAGTTCGGTTTCGGTCTATGGCTACACCTTC. It encodes CASSVSVYGYTF. Supplemented by reference TRBV19 and TRBJ1-2, the full variable domain reads DGGITQSPKYLFRKEGQNVTLSCEQNLNHDAMYWYRQDPGQGLRLIYYSQIVNDFQKGDIAEGYSVSREKKESFPLTVTSAQKNPTAFYLCASSVSVYGYTFGSGTRLTVV.